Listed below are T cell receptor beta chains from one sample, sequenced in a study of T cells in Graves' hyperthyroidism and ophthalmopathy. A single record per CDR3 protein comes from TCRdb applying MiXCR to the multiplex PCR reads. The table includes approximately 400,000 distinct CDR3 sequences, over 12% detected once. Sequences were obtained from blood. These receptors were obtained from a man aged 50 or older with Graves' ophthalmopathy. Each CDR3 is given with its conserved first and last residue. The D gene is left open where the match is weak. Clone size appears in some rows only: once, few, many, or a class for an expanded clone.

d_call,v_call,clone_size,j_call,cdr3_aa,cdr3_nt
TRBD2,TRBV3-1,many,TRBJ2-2,CASSQPPSGRFTGELFF,TGTGCCAGCAGCCAGCCGCCTAGCGGGAGGTTCACCGGGGAGCTGTTTTTT
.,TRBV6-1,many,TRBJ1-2,CASSEAGPRWGYTF,TGTGCCAGCAGTGAAGCGGGTCCCAGGTGGGGCTACACCTTC
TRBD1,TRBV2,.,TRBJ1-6,CASDRDRENSPLHF,TGTGCCAGCGACCGGGACAGGGAAAATTCACCCCTCCACTTT
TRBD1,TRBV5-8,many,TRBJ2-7,CASSSPGQGEWEQYF,TGTGCCAGCAGCTCACCGGGACAGGGTGAATGGGAGCAGTACTTC
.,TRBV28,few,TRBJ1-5,CASTHQGLGQPQHF,TGTGCCAGCACCCACCAGGGGTTGGGTCAGCCCCAGCATTTT
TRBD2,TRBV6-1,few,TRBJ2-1,CASTRTSNYNEQFF,TGTGCCAGCACCCGGACTAGCAATTACAATGAGCAGTTCTTC
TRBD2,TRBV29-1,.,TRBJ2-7,CSVEDSRTSDYEQYF,TGCAGCGTTGAAGATAGCAGGACTAGCGACTACGAGCAGTACTTC
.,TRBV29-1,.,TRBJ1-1,CSVGGPAEAFF,TGCAGCGTTGGGGGGCCCGCTGAAGCTTTCTTT
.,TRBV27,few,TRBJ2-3,CASSATGTDTQYF,TGTGCCAGCAGTGCCACAGGGACAGATACGCAGTATTTT
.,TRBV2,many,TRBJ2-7,CASLSPGDNYEQYF,TGTGCCAGCCTCAGCCCTGGCGACAACTACGAGCAGTACTTC
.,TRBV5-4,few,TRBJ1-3,CASSLSKSSGNTIYF,TGTGCCAGCAGCTTGTCTAAGAGCTCTGGAAACACCATATATTTT
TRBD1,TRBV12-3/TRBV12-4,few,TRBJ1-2,CASSSRDRNYGYTF,TGTGCCAGCAGTTCCCGGGACAGGAACTATGGCTACACCTTC
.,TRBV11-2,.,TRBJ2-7,CASSLVGAIYEQYF,TGTGCCAGCAGCTTAGTGGGGGCTATCTACGAGCAGTACTTC
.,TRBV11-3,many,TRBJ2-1,CASSIGGASSYNEQFF,TGTGCCAGCAGTATTGGCGGGGCAAGCTCCTACAATGAGCAGTTCTTC
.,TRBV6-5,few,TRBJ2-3,CASSYSGAGLRDTQYF,TGTGCCAGCAGTTACTCCGGGGCAGGGTTAAGAGATACGCAGTATTTT
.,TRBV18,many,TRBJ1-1,CASSTGSVNTEAFF,TGTGCCAGCTCAACAGGGAGCGTGAACACTGAAGCTTTCTTT
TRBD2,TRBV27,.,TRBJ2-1,CASSLLLAGYNEQFF,TGTGCCAGCAGTTTATTGCTAGCGGGATACAATGAGCAGTTCTTC
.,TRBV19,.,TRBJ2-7,CASSIPPGDEQYF,TGTGCCAGTAGTATTCCTCCAGGGGACGAGCAGTACTTC
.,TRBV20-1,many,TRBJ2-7,CSARGVDSDVGEQYF,TGCAGTGCTAGGGGCGTCGACTCAGATGTGGGTGAGCAGTACTTC
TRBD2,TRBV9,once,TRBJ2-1,CASSVPTSVSSYNEQFF,TGTGCCAGCAGCGTACCCACTAGCGTAAGCTCCTACAATGAGCAGTTCTTC
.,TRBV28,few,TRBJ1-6,CASSFRAESPLHF,TGTGCCAGCAGTTTCAGAGCGGAATCACCCCTCCACTTT
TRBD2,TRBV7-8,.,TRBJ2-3,CASSLPPGLAGEETSTDTQYF,TGTGCCAGCAGCTTACCACCGGGACTAGCAGGAGAAGAAACGAGCACAGATACGCAGTATTTT
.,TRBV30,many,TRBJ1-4,CAWSMAGLGKLFF,TGTGCCTGGAGTATGGCAGGTCTGGGGAAACTGTTTTTT
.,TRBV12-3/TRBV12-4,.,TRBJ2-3,CASRLGLPPGTDTQYF,TGTGCCAGCAGGCTGGGACTGCCCCCCGGCACAGATACGCAGTATTTT
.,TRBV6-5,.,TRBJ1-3,CARSLDRLSSGNTIYF,TGTGCCAGAAGTTTAGACAGGTTGAGCTCTGGAAACACCATATATTTT
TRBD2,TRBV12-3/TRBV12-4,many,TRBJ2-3,CASSFGAGTDTQYF,TGTGCCAGCAGTTTTGGAGCGGGGACAGATACGCAGTATTTT
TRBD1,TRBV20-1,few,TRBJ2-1,CSARGQGPKNYNEQFF,TGCAGTGCTAGAGGACAGGGACCAAAGAACTACAATGAGCAGTTCTTC
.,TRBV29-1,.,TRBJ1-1,CSVETLTGTEAFF,TGCAGCGTTGAAACCCTTACAGGGACTGAAGCTTTCTTT
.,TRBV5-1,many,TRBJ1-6,CASSLEFDSPLHF,TGCGCCAGCAGCTTGGAATTCGATTCACCCCTCCACTTT
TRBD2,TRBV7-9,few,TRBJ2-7,CASSSNSGSRSRQYF,TGTGCCAGCAGCTCCAATAGCGGGAGCCGCTCTCGGCAGTACTTC
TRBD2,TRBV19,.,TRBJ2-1,CASSIGLAGGINEQFF,TGTGCCAGTAGTATAGGCCTAGCGGGAGGTATCAATGAGCAGTTCTTC
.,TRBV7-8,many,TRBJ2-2,CASSLHVRIRTGELFF,TGTGCCAGCAGCTTACACGTCCGGATTAGGACCGGGGAGCTGTTTTTT
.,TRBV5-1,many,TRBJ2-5,CASSLSEQETQYF,TGCGCCAGCAGCTTGAGTGAACAAGAGACCCAGTACTTC
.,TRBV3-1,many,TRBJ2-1,CASSHLLNEQFF,TGTGCCAGCAGCCATTTACTTAATGAGCAGTTCTTC
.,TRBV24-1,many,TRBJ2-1,CATSEMGPKLGTDEQFF,TGTGCCACCAGTGAAATGGGCCCCAAGTTAGGGACCGATGAGCAGTTCTTC
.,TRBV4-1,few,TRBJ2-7,CASSQPQGMAYEQYF,TGCGCCAGCAGCCAACCCCAGGGGATGGCGTACGAGCAGTACTTC
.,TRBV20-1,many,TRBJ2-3,CSARGPTDTQYF,TGCAGTGCTAGGGGACCCACAGATACGCAGTATTTT
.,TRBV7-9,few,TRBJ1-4,CASSLARDPNEKLFF,TGTGCCAGCAGCTTAGCCAGGGACCCTAATGAAAAACTGTTTTTT
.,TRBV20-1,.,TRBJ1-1,CSARGSGIAFF,TGCAGTGCTAGGGGGTCCGGGATAGCTTTCTTT
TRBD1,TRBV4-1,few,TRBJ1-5,CASSQGDSKNQPQHF,TGCGCCAGCAGCCAAGGGGACAGCAAGAATCAGCCCCAGCATTTT
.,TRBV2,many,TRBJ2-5,CASSENPVAPETQYF,TGTGCCAGCAGTGAGAATCCTGTGGCGCCAGAGACCCAGTACTTC
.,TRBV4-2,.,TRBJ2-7,CASSQNSGPYEQYF,TGTGCCAGCAGCCAAAATAGCGGTCCCTACGAGCAGTACTTC
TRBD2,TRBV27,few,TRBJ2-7,CATRTSGTLAMYEQYF,TGTGCCACCAGGACTAGCGGGACCCTAGCTATGTACGAGCAGTACTTC
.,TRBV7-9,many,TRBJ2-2,CASSLPLGRDLNTGELFF,TGTGCCAGCAGCTTACCTCTCGGGCGGGACTTAAACACCGGGGAGCTGTTTTTT
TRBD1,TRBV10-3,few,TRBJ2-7,CAISAGTGGAYEQYF,TGTGCCATCAGTGCGGGGACAGGGGGGGCCTACGAGCAGTACTTC
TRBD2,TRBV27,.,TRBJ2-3,CASSPSGSGRYTQYF,TGTGCCAGCAGTCCTAGCGGGAGCGGACGGTATACGCAGTATTTT
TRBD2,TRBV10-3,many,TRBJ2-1,CAISESGGGGRGYNEQFF,TGTGCCATCAGTGAGTCGGGAGGTGGCGGGAGAGGGTACAATGAGCAGTTCTTC
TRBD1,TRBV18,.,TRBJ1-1,CASSPRVNRGLSIRTEAFF,TGTGCCAGCTCGCCGAGGGTCAACAGGGGGCTTTCGATTCGCACTGAAGCTTTCTTT
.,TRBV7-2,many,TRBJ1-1,CASSLVLGNLNTEAFF,TGTGCCAGCAGCTTAGTTCTGGGGAACCTGAACACTGAAGCTTTCTTT
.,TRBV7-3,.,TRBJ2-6,CASSSTGANVLTF,TGTGCCAGCAGCTCCACTGGGGCCAACGTCCTGACTTTC
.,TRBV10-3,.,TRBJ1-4,CAISNLRETNEKLFF,TGTGCCATCAGTAACCTCAGGGAAACTAATGAAAAACTGTTTTTT
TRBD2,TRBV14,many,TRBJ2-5,CASSPQRLAVETQYF,TGTGCCAGCAGCCCCCAGAGACTAGCTGTAGAGACCCAGTACTTC
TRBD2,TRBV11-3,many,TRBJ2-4,CASSPTSGVAKNIQYF,TGTGCCAGCAGCCCAACTAGCGGGGTAGCCAAAAACATTCAGTACTTC
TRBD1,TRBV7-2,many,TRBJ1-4,CASSPGTGNGKLFF,TGTGCCAGCAGCCCCGGGACAGGGAATGGAAAACTGTTTTTT